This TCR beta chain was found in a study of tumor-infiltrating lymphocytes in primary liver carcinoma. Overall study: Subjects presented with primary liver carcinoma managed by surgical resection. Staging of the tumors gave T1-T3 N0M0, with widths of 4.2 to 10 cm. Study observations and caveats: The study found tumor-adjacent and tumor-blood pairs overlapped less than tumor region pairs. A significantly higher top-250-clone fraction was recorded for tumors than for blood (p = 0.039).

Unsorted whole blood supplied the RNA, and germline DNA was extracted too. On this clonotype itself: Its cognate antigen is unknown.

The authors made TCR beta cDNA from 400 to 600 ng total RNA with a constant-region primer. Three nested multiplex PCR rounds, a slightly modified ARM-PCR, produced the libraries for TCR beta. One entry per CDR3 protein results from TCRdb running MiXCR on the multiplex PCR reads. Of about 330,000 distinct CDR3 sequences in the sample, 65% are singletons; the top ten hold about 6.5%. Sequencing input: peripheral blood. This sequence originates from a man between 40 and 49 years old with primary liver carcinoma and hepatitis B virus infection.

CDR3 sequence: CASSLGPGTHNEQFF. The CDR3 nucleotides are TGCGCCAGCAGCTTGGGTCCGGGCACCCACAATGAGCAGTTCTTC. The chain combines TRBV5-1 with TRBJ2-1; D gene ambiguous. The germline CDR1 and CDR2 sequences are SGHRS and YFSETQ. V was pared by 0 bases and J by 5 bases, with 12 bases between. CDR3 length: 15 residues.